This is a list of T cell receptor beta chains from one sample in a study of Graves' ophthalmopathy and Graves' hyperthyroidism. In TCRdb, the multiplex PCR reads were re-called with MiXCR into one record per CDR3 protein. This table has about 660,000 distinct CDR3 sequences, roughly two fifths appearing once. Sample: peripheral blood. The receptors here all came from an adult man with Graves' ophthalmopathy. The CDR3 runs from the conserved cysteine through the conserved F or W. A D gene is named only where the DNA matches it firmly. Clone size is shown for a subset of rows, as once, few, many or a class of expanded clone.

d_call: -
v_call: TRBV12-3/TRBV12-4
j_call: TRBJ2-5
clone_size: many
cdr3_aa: CASSLEGRVQETQYF
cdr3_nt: TGTGCCAGCAGTTTAGAGGGACGGGTCCAAGAGACCCAGTACTTC

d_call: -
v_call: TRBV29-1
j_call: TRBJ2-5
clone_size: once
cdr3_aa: CSVEDTRAGETQYF
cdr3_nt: TGCAGCGTTGAAGATACCAGGGCTGGAGAGACCCAGTACTTC

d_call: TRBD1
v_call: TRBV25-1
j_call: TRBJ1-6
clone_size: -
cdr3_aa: CASSEGDRVNSPLHF
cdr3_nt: TGTGCCAGCAGTGAAGGGGACAGGGTTAATTCACCCCTCCACTTT

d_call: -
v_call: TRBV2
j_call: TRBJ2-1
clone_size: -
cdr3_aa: CASTGQPMTIDEQFF
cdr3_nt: TGTGCCAGCACCGGACAGCCCATGACGATAGATGAGCAGTTCTTC

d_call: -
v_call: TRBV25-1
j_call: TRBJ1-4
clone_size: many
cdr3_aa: CASSDGTNEKLFF
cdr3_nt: TGTGCCAGCAGTGACGGCACTAATGAAAAACTGTTTTTT

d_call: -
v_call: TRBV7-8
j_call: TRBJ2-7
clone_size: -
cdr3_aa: CASGSQGSGGADYEQYF
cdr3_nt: TGTGCCAGCGGCTCCCAGGGATCGGGGGGCGCCGACTACGAGCAGTACTTC

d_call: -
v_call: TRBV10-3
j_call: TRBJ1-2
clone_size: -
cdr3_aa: CASSTGGLGGYTF
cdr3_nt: TGTGCCAGCAGCACCGGGGGGCTCGGCGGCTACACCTTC

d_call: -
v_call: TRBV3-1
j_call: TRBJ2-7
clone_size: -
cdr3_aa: CASSPFRTYEQYF
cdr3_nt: TGTGCCAGCAGCCCTTTCAGAACCTACGAGCAGTACTTC

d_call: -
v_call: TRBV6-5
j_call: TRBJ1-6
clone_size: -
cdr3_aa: CASSPRDDLDSPLHF
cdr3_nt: TGTGCCAGCTCACCACGGGACGACTTGGATTCACCCCTCCACTTT

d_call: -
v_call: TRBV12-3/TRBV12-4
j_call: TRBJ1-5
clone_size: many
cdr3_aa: CASSLEGIGNQPQHF
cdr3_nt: TGTGCCAGCAGTTTAGAGGGTATCGGCAATCAGCCCCAGCATTTT

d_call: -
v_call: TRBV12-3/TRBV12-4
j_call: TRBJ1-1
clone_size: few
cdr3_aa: CASRLQFSRNTEAFF
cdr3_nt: TGTGCCAGCAGATTACAGTTTTCGCGGAACACTGAAGCTTTCTTT

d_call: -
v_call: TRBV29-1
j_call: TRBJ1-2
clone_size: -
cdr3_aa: CSAQWGTYGYTF
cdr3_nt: TGCAGCGCTCAGTGGGGGACCTATGGCTACACCTTC

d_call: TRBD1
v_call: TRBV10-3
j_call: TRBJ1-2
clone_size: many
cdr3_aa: CAIRDRAQGGYTF
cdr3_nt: TGTGCCATCAGGGACAGGGCACAGGGTGGCTACACCTTC

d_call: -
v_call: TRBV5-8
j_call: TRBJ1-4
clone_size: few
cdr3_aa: CASSHTTGPGEKLFF
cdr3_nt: TGTGCCAGCAGCCATACGACAGGTCCGGGTGAAAAACTGTTTTTT

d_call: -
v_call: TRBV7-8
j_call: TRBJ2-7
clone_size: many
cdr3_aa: CASSGGDSGQYF
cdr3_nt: TGTGCCAGCAGCGGAGGGGACAGCGGGCAGTACTTC

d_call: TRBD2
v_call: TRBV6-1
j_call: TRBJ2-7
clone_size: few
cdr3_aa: CASSLAGSLDEQYF
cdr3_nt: TGTGCCAGCAGTCTAGCGGGGAGCTTGGACGAGCAGTACTTC

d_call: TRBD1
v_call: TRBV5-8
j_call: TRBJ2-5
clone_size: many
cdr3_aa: CASSPDRGGALGETQYF
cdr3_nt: TGTGCCAGCAGCCCAGACAGGGGCGGGGCATTAGGGGAGACCCAGTACTTC

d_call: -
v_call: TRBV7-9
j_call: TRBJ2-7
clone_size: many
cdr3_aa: CASSLAPILSSGHYEQYF
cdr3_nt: TGTGCCAGCAGCTTAGCACCGATTTTGAGTAGCGGCCACTACGAGCAGTACTTC

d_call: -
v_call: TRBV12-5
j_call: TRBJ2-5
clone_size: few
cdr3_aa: CASGSGEETQYF
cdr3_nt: TGTGCTAGTGGTTCAGGGGAAGAGACCCAGTACTTC

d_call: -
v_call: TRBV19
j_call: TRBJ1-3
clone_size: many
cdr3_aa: CASNPSRGGTIYF
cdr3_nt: TGTGCCAGTAACCCCTCCAGGGGAGGCACCATATATTTT

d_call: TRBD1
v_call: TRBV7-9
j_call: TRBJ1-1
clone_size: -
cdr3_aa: CASSLAGGSGTEAFF
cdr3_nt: TGTGCCAGCAGCTTGGCAGGGGGCTCGGGCACTGAAGCTTTCTTT

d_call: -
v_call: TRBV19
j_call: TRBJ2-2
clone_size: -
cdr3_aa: CASSPLRGQSTGELFF
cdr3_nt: TGTGCCAGTAGTCCTCTTCGAGGACAAAGCACCGGGGAGCTGTTTTTT

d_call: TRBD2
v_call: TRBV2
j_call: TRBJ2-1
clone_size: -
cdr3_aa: CASSTREPYNEQFF
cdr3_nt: TGTGCCAGCAGTACGCGGGAGCCCTACAATGAGCAGTTCTTC

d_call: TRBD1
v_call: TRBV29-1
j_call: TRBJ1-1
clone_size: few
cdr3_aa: CSLDRVNTEAFF
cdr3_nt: TGCAGCTTGGACAGGGTGAACACTGAAGCTTTCTTT

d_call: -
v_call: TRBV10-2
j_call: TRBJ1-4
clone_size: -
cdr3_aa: CASRPGGQEEKLFF
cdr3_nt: TGCGCCAGCAGACCCGGGGGCCAGGAGGAAAAACTGTTTTTT

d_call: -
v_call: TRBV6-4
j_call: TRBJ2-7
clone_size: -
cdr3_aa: CASSPGTEAHEQYF
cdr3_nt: TGTGCCAGCAGTCCAGGGACGGAGGCCCACGAGCAGTACTTC

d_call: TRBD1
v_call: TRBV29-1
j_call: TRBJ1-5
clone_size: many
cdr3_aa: CSASRGLGQPQHF
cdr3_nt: TGCAGCGCCAGCAGGGGGCTGGGTCAGCCCCAGCATTTT

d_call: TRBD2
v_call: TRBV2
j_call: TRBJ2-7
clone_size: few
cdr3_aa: CASRGGLAIYEQYF
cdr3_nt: TGTGCCAGCAGGGGAGGACTAGCGATCTACGAGCAGTACTTC

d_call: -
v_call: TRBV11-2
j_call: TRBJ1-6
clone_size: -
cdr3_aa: CASSLEVYNSPLHF
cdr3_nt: TGTGCCAGCAGCTTAGAGGTCTATAATTCACCCCTCCACTTT

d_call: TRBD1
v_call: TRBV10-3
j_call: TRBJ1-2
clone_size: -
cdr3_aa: CASSRGQDGSYGYTF
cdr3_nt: TGTGCCAGCAGCCGGGGACAGGATGGTTCCTATGGCTACACCTTC

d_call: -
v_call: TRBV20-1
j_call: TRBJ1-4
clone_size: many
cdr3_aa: CSARGRTNEKLFF
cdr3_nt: TGCAGTGCGAGGGGACGGACTAATGAAAAACTGTTTTTT

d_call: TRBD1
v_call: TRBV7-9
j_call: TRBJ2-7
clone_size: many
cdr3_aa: CASSSDRGHSPSYEQYF
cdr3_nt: TGTGCCAGCAGCTCGGACAGGGGTCATTCACCCTCCTACGAGCAGTACTTC

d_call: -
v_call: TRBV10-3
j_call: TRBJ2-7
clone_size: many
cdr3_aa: CAISGSRNEQYF
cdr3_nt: TGTGCCATCTCCGGGAGTCGGAACGAGCAGTACTTC

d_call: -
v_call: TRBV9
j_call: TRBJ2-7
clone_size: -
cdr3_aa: CASSAGISYEQYF
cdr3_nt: TGTGCCAGCAGCGCGGGGATTTCCTACGAGCAGTACTTC

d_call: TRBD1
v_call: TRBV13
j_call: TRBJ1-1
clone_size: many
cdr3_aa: CASSLGAQGITEAFF
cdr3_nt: TGTGCCAGCAGCCTAGGGGCACAGGGGATCACTGAAGCTTTCTTT

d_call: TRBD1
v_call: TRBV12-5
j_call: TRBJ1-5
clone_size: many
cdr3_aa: CASGSDRGQRQPQHF
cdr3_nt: TGTGCTAGTGGTTCTGACAGGGGGCAACGACAGCCCCAGCATTTT

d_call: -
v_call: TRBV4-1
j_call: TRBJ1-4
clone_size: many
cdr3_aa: CASSQGTWANEKLFF
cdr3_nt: TGCGCCAGCAGCCAAGGGACTTGGGCTAATGAAAAACTGTTTTTT

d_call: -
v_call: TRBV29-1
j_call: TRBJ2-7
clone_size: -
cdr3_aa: CSLVASEQYF
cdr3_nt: TGCAGCTTGGTGGCTTCCGAGCAGTACTTC

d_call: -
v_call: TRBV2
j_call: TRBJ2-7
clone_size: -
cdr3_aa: CASSPDLSEQYF
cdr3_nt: TGTGCCAGCTCACCTGACCTTAGTGAGCAGTACTTC

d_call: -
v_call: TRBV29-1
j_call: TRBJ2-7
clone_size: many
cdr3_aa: CSVAGDTYEQYF
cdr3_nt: TGCAGCGTTGCGGGGGACACCTACGAGCAGTACTTC

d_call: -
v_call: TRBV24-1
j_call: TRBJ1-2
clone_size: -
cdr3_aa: CATSDGDGYTF
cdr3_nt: TGTGCCACCAGTGACGGGGACGGCTACACCTTC

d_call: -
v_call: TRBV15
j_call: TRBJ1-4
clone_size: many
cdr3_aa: CATSRDSGIGEKLFF
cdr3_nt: TGTGCCACCAGCAGAGATTCCGGCATTGGTGAAAAACTGTTTTTT